Below are 28 T cell receptor beta chains sequenced from a single sample in a study of shared clonotypes between healthy human individuals. Clones were sequenced by immunoSEQ multiplex PCR, and TCRdb holds only the in-frame ones, with some missing. The sample has hundreds of thousands of clones, roughly 98% seen once; the top ten hold 0.3%. Naive CD8 cells, CD45RO-negative and positively selected for CCR7, excluded terminally differentiated effector memory CD45RA+ cells. Input material: naive CD8+ T cells sorted from blood. These receptor sequences come from a man aged 30 to 45 in good health.

The V call is TRBV7-8, the J call TRBJ2-1; 7 nucleotides agree with TRBD2. V shed 0 bases, J shed 4 bases, and the junction held 12 bases outside the gene matches. The V gene's germline CDR1 is SGHVS and CDR2 FQNEAQ. There are 18 residues in the CDR3. DNA for the CDR3: TGTGCCAGCAGCTTAGCCTTAGTCCAAAGCGGGGATTACAATGAGCAGTTCTTC. Amino acids: CASSLALVQSGDYNEQFF.

The V gene is TRBV28, the J gene TRBJ2-7; D is unclear. The CDR3 length is 11 residues. Germline CDR1 and CDR2: MDHEN and SYDVKM. The V end was cut by 6 bases, the J end by 4 bases, with 7 bases between. The CDR3, as DNA: TGTGCCAGCAGGGGGTCTTACGAGCAGTACTTC. It specifies CASRGSYEQYF.

The chain uses TRBV6-5 and TRBJ2-7, with TRBD2 matching 9 bases. Germline V gene lookup returns CDR1 MNHEY and CDR2 SVGAGI. V lost 0 bases and J lost 5; bases outside the gene matches: 5. CDR3 size: 15 residues. The CDR3 loop is CASSYSVSGRNEQYF. The DNA for the CDR3 is TGTGCCAGCAGTTACTCGGTTAGCGGGAGAAACGAGCAGTACTTC.

The gene calls are TRBV10-3 and TRBJ2-7; D may be TRBD2 (7 bases). This CDR3 contains 15 residues. Trimming left V 6 bases short and J 2 bases short, with 17 bases between. CDR1 is ENHRY and CDR2 is SYGVKD in the germline V gene. CDR3 bases: TGTGCCATCAGCCCGTCGCGGGGGCGTCCCTACGAGCAGTACTTC. Amino acids: CAISPSRGRPYEQYF.

The rearrangement joins TRBV7-9 to TRBJ2-5; 9 bases fit TRBD2. The germline gives CDR1 SEHNR, CDR2 FQNEAQ (reference sequence). V shed 1 base, J shed 4 bases, and the junction held 7 bases outside the gene matches. The CDR3 runs to 16 residues. The CDR3 sequence: CASSLVDRSGRETQYF. Here the CDR3 DNA reads TGTGCCAGCAGCTTAGTTGACCGTAGCGGGAGAGAGACCCAGTACTTC.

This rearrangement joins TRBV9 to TRBJ1-1, with 7 bases aligning to TRBD1. V was clipped by 0 bases and J by 7 bases; unmatched bases: 12. The germline V gene has CDR1 SGDLS and CDR2 YYNGEE. The CDR3 runs to 16 residues. The CDR3 sequence: CASSVGRDSKDLEAFF. In nucleotides, the CDR3 is TGTGCCAGCAGCGTAGGCCGGGACAGCAAAGACCTTGAAGCTTTCTTT. The whole variable domain, remainder taken from reference TRBV9 and TRBJ1-1, is DSGVTQTPKHLITATGQRVTLRCSPRSGDLSVYWYQQSLDQGLQFLIQYYNGEERAKGNILERFSAQQFPDLHSELNLSSLELGDSALYFCASSVGRDSKDLEAFFGQGTRLTVV.

V gene TRBV25-1 combines with J gene TRBJ2-7; D is uncertain. The V gene lost 5 bases and the J gene lost 1 base, with 15 bases spanning the gap. This CDR3 is built from 15 residues. Germline CDR1 reads MGHDK; CDR2 reads SYGVNS. The CDR3 coding sequence is TGTGCCAGCAGTCCCGGCCCTAGGGTGTCCTACGAGCAGTACTTC. This codes for CASSPGPRVSYEQYF.

The chain links TRBV7-9 to TRBJ2-7; maybe TRBD2 (5 bases). The V end was cut by 7 bases, the J end by 1 base, with 17 bases between. This CDR3 has 15 residues. Germline CDR1 and CDR2: SEHNR and FQNEAQ (reference sequence). CDR3 DNA: TGTGCCAGCACATCCCCGGGAACGACTTCCTACGAGCAGTACTTC. Translating gives CASTSPGTTSYEQYF.

J is TRBJ2-7 and V is TRBV4-3; perhaps TRBD2 as D (6 bases). The CDR3 totals 16 residues. Trimming removed 9 bases at V and 4 bases at J, with 25 bases between. CDR1 is LGHNA, CDR2 YSLEER, per germline. This chain's CDR3 is CARRRETPRGQYEQYF. In DNA, the CDR3 is TGCGCCAGGAGGAGGGAAACCCCTCGCGGACAATACGAGCAGTACTTC.

The sample holds a few counts of this clone. V usage is TRBV19 and J usage is TRBJ2-7; no reliable D call. The V gene lost 4 bases and the J gene lost 8 bases, with 15 bases spanning the gap. This CDR3 spans 13 amino acids. Germline loops: CDR1 LNHDA, CDR2 SQIVND (reference sequence). CDR3 DNA sequence: TGTGCCAGTAGTACAGCAGGACCATTCCAGCAGTACTTC. Amino acid sequence: CASSTAGPFQQYF.

This sequence joins TRBV10-1 and TRBJ2-2; 9 bases align to TRBD1. There are 13 residues in the CDR3. Germline-derived CDR1 and CDR2 are WNHNN and SYGVQD (reference sequence). Germline trimming cut 7 bases from V and 7 bases from J; bases unmatched to any gene: 4. CDR3 sequence reads: CASTDRGGGELFF. CDR3 in DNA: TGCGCCAGCACGGACAGGGGTGGCGGGGAGCTGTTTTTT.

The rearrangement uses TRBV7-6 and TRBJ1-4, with TRBD1 as a possible D gene (5 bases). V dropped 5 bases and J dropped 8 bases, with 12 bases sitting between them. The CDR3 loop spans 13 amino acids. Germline CDR1 reads SGHVS; CDR2 reads FNYEAQ. The CDR3 DNA reads as TGTGCCAGCAGCCCTACGACAGTCGAAAAACTGTTTTTT. This codes for CASSPTTVEKLFF.

This rearrangement joins TRBV9 to TRBJ2-7, with 11 bases that match TRBD2. CDR1 is SGDLS and CDR2 is YYNGEE in the germline V gene. The CDR3 spans 17 residues. The trim removed 4 bases at V and 5 bases at J, leaving 14 bases unmatched. CDR3 residues: CASSRRAVAGGTDEQYF. The CDR3 DNA sequence: TGTGCCAGCAGCAGACGAGCCGTAGCGGGAGGGACCGACGAGCAGTACTTC.

The chain uses TRBV29-1 and TRBJ2-7; D gene uncertain. Deletions cut 3 bases from V and 2 bases from J, with 14 bases between. Germline V gives CDR1 SQVTM, CDR2 ANQGSEA. The CDR3 is 14 amino acids. The CDR3 reads CSVEIFGSTYEQYF. In DNA, the CDR3 is TGCAGCGTTGAGATTTTCGGGTCAACCTACGAGCAGTACTTC.

The chain uses TRBV2 and TRBJ1-3; D remains ambiguous. Trimming shortened V by 7 bases and J by 0 bases, and 13 bases separated the two germline ends. Germline V CDR1 and CDR2: SNHLY, FYNNEI. This CDR3 comprises 15 residues. CDR3: CASILDLSSGNTIYF. CDR3 nucleotides: TGTGCCAGCATTCTGGATTTGAGCTCTGGAAACACCATATATTTT.

This chain connects TRBV6-5 to TRBJ2-1; 7 bases fit TRBD2. CDR3 length equals 13 residues. Germline lookup yields CDR1 MNHEY and CDR2 SVGAGI. The trim removed 10 bases at V and 7 bases at J, leaving 10 bases unmatched. DNA for the CDR3: TGTGCCACCCGACTAGCCCCACGTAATGAGCAGTTCTTC. Residues: CATRLAPRNEQFF.

The CDR3 region has the DNA TGTGCCAGCAGTGCCGGGACTAGCGACACCGGGGAGCTGTTTTTT. It encodes CASSAGTSDTGELFF. The chain couples TRBV6-1 to TRBJ2-2; 10 bases match TRBD2. The CDR3 spans 15 residues. Germline CDR1 reads MNHNS; CDR2 reads SASEGT. The trim removed 4 bases at V and 3 bases at J, leaving 2 bases unmatched.

This chain joins TRBV10-1 and TRBJ2-7; 7 nucleotides align to TRBD2. CDR3 length: 16 amino acids. J gave up 2 bases and V 0 bases, and 7 bases lay outside the gene matches. Germline V gene sequence: CDR1 WNHNN, CDR2 SYGVQD (reference sequence). This CDR3 reads CASSESVSGPTYEQYF. In DNA, the CDR3 is TGCGCCAGCAGTGAGTCGGTTAGCGGGCCGACCTACGAGCAGTACTTC.

The chain employs TRBV27 and TRBJ1-2; the match to TRBD1 covers 10 bases. Germline trimming cut 4 bases from V and 4 bases from J; bases unmatched to any gene: 6. Per germline, CDR1 MNHEY and CDR2 SMNVEV (reference sequence). The CDR3 is 15 residues long. DNA of the CDR3: TGTGCCAGCAGTTCGACAGGGGGCCCTGTCTATGGCTACACCTTC. This encodes CASSSTGGPVYGYTF.

This chain links TRBV29-1 with TRBJ2-5, with 9 bases that match TRBD2. The germline gives CDR1 SQVTM, CDR2 ANQGSEA. CDR3 length equals 14 residues. Trimming at V came to 4 bases and at J to 2 bases, leaving 5 bases not matched to a gene. The CDR3: CSVGGSGRQETQYF. The CDR3, as DNA: TGCAGCGTTGGTGGTAGCGGGAGACAAGAGACCCAGTACTTC. Full variable domain (rest looked up from reference TRBV29-1 and TRBJ2-5): SAVISQKPSRDICQRGTSLTIQCQVDSQVTMMFWYRQQPGQSLTLIATANQGSEATYESGFVIDKFPISRPNLTFSTLTVSNMSPEDSSIYLCSVGGSGRQETQYFGPGTRLLVL.

The genes are TRBV15 and TRBJ2-7; 10 bases line up with TRBD1. Germline CDR1 is LNHNV and CDR2 is YYDKDF (reference sequence). Trimming at V came to 10 bases and at J to 4 bases, leaving 4 bases not matched to a gene. The CDR3 is 12 amino acids. The CDR3 DNA reads TGTGCCATCGGGACAGGGGTTTACGAGCAGTACTTC. Its protein product is CAIGTGVYEQYF.

The J gene is TRBJ2-1, the V gene TRBV6-1, with D possibly matching TRBD2 (6 bases). Trimming took off 6 bases at V and 9 bases at J, with 12 bases between the two ends. This CDR3 is built from 12 residues. CDR1 and CDR2 from the germline V gene are MNHNS and SASEGT. The chain's CDR3 is CASSLGLLEQFF. The CDR3 DNA follows: TGTGCCAGCAGCCTGGGACTCCTTGAGCAGTTCTTC.

Only one count was recorded for this clone. The chain employs TRBV10-1 and TRBJ2-3; TRBD1 matches at 7 bases. J lost 5 bases, V lost 6 bases, and 11 bases had no gene match. CDR3 size: 15 residues. The V gene's germline CDR1 is WNHNN and CDR2 SYGVQD (reference sequence). CDR3 DNA sequence: TGCGCCAGCAGCCTCATCGGAGACAGGGAAGATACGCAGTATTTT. It specifies CASSLIGDREDTQYF.

The rearrangement links TRBV6-5 to TRBJ1-5; TRBD1 aligns across 7 bases. Losses at the gene ends were 4 bases for V and 3 bases for J; bases not matched to a gene: 3. In germline, CDR1 is MNHEY, CDR2 SVGAGI. The CDR3 totals 14 residues. The CDR3 reads CASSFGTVNQPQHF. CDR3 in DNA: TGTGCCAGCAGTTTCGGGACAGTCAATCAGCCCCAGCATTTT.

The V gene is TRBV7-9, the J gene TRBJ2-5; D is possibly TRBD1 (5 bases). The germline CDR1 and CDR2 sequences are SEHNR and FQNEAQ (reference sequence). This CDR3 has 14 residues. Trimming removed 3 bases from V and 1 base from J, with 9 bases in between. The CDR3 DNA sequence: TGTGCCAGCAGCTTGGGGCCGTCCCAAGAGACCCAGTACTTC. This encodes CASSLGPSQETQYF.

The chain is built from TRBV2 and TRBJ2-7; possibly TRBD1 for D (6 bases). V was trimmed by 2 bases and J by 3 bases, leaving 14 bases between them. This CDR3 has 15 amino acids. Germline V gene data show CDR1 as SNHLY and CDR2 as FYNNEI. Here the CDR3 reads CASSEIRDTNYEQYF. The CDR3 region has the DNA TGTGCCAGCAGTGAAATTCGGGACACTAACTACGAGCAGTACTTC.

This chain uses TRBV7-3 with TRBJ2-1; D call uncertain. The ends were cut back, 3 bases at V and 0 bases at J, with 9 bases in the middle. Looked up from germline, CDR1 is SGHTA and CDR2 is FQGTGA. CDR3 length: 15 amino acids. The CDR3 bases are TGTGCCAGCAGCTTTACCTTATCCTCCTACAATGAGCAGTTCTTC. This sequence encodes CASSFTLSSYNEQFF.

This clone has only one observation. The chain employs TRBV27 and TRBJ2-3; D tentatively reads TRBD1 or TRBD2 (5 bases each). The CDR3 sequence is 15 residues long. Germline CDR1 and CDR2: MNHEY and SMNVEV (reference sequence). V was pared by 8 bases and J by 6 bases, with 21 bases between. CDR3 region: CASRFSGTAGDTQYF. The CDR3 DNA is TGTGCCAGCCGGTTTTCAGGGACGGCAGGGGATACGCAGTATTTT.